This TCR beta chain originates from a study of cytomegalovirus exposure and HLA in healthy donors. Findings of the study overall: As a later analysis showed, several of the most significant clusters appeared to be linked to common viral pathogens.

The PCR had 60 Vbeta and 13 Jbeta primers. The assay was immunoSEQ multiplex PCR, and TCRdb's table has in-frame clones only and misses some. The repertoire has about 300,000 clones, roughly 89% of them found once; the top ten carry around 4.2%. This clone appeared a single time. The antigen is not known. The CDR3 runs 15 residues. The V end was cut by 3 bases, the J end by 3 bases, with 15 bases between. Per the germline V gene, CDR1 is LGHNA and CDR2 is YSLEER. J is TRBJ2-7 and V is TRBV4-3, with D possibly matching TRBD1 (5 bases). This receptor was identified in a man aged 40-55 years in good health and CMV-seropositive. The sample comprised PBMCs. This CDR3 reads CASSHYLDTGYEQYF. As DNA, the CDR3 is TGCGCCAGCAGCCATTACCTGGACACGGGCTACGAGCAGTACTTC.